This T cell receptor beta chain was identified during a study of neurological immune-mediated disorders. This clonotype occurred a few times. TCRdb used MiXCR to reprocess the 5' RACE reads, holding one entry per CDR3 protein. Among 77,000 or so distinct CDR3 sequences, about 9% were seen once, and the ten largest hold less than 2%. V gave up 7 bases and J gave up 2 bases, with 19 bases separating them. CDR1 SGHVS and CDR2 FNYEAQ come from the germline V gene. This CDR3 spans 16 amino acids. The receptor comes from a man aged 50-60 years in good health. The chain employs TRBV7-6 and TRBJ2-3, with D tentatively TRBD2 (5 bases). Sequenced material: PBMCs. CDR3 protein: CASTSRRGTSTDTQYF. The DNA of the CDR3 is TGTGCCAGCACCAGTCGACGGGGTACCTCCACAGATACGCAGTATTTT.